This is a list of T cell receptor beta chains from one sample in a study of cytomegalovirus exposure and HLA in healthy donors. The method was immunoSEQ multiplex PCR; TCRdb's version includes in-frame clones alone and lacks a portion of them. This sample carries 100,000 to 150,000 clones, around 80% of them seen once, and the ten largest clones take 11%. Specimen: PBMCs. The receptors were gathered from a man aged 30 to 45 in good health and CMV-seropositive. CDR3s include the opening cysteine and the closing phenylalanine or tryptophan. D genes are given only for firm matches. A clone size is listed for some rows: how often the clone was seen (once, few, many), or a class if it is expanded.

TRBD1,TRBJ1-1,TRBV4-2,.,CASSSQGGSARLRNTEAFF,TGTGCCAGCAGCTCTCAAGGGGGCAGCGCCCGGTTAAGGAACACTGAAGCTTTCTTT
.,TRBJ2-7,TRBV6-5,once,CASSYGGSYEQYF,TGTGCCAGCAGTTACGGGGGCAGCTACGAGCAGTACTTC
TRBD1,TRBJ1-1,TRBV29-1,.,CSVTGGVNTEAFF,TGCAGCGTAACAGGGGGTGTGAATACTGAAGCTTTCTTT
.,TRBJ1-2,TRBV10-3,.,CAISESLTTANGNGYTF,TGTGCCATCAGTGAGTCGTTAACGACAGCGAATGGTAATGGCTACACCTTC
.,TRBJ1-2,TRBV18,once,CASSPENQGGGYTF,TGTGCCAGCTCACCAGAGAACCAGGGAGGTGGCTACACCTTC
TRBD1,TRBJ2-1,TRBV5-1,.,CASSLGDSRRNEQFF,TGCGCCAGCAGCTTGGGGGACAGTCGGAGGAATGAGCAGTTCTTC
TRBD2,TRBJ2-5,TRBV29-1,.,CSVEKGRGGFETQYF,TGCAGCGTTGAAAAAGGTCGGGGGGGCTTTGAGACCCAGTACTTC
.,TRBJ1-2,TRBV5-3,.,CARSLPGRYYGYTF,TGTGCCAGAAGCTTGCCAGGGAGGTACTATGGCTACACCTTC
TRBD2,TRBJ2-7,TRBV6-5,few,CASSPSSGRYYEQYF,TGTGCCAGCAGTCCTTCTAGCGGACGTTACTACGAGCAGTACTTC
TRBD2,TRBJ2-3,TRBV27,.,CASSLSTSGSGDTQYF,TGTGCCAGCAGTTTATCGACTAGCGGGAGCGGGGATACGCAGTATTTT
TRBD1,TRBJ2-7,TRBV28,few,CASSLAGTGNEQYF,TGTGCCAGCAGTTTAGCCGGGACAGGGAACGAGCAGTACTTC
.,TRBJ2-5,TRBV10-3,once,CAISHETQYF,TGTGCCATCTCCCATGAGACCCAGTACTTC
.,TRBJ1-5,TRBV6-5,.,CASSFQGEYSNQPQHF,TGTGCCAGCAGTTTTCAGGGCGAGTATAGCAATCAGCCCCAGCATTTT
TRBD1,TRBJ2-7,TRBV28,.,CASRIDRGTYEQYF,TGTGCCAGCAGGATCGACAGGGGGACCTACGAGCAGTACTTC
.,TRBJ1-5,TRBV5-5,.,CASSPRGGGRNQPQHF,TGTGCCAGCAGCCCTCGGGGAGGAGGGCGAAATCAGCCCCAGCATTTT
.,TRBJ2-2,TRBV7-3,.,CASSLKSGGELFF,TGTGCCAGCAGCTTAAAGTCGGGCGGGGAGCTGTTTTTT
.,TRBJ1-1,TRBV19,few,CASSPKGGRQVDTEAFF,TGTGCCAGTAGTCCAAAGGGGGGGCGCCAAGTGGACACTGAAGCTTTCTTT
TRBD1,TRBJ1-5,TRBV28,few,CASSSLDRNSAYQPQHF,TGTGCCAGCAGTTCACTGGACAGGAACTCAGCCTATCAGCCCCAGCATTTT
.,TRBJ2-5,TRBV18,.,CASEIEQGQETQYF,TGTGCCAGCGAAATTGAGCAGGGCCAAGAGACCCAGTACTTC
.,TRBJ1-2,TRBV15,.,CATSRDGRGNYGYTF,TGTGCCACCAGCAGAGATGGGCGGGGGAACTATGGCTACACCTTC
TRBD2,TRBJ2-4,TRBV7-2,.,CASSLPRLAGGVNIQYF,TGTGCCAGCAGCTTACCCAGACTAGCGGGAGGGGTGAACATTCAGTACTTC
.,TRBJ2-2,TRBV6-6,.,CASSSQGSSTGELFF,TGTGCCAGCAGCTCTCAGGGGAGCAGCACCGGGGAGCTGTTTTTT
TRBD1,TRBJ2-2,TRBV5-1,few,CASSLAQGAAGELFF,TGCGCCAGCAGCTTGGCCCAGGGGGCGGCTGGGGAGCTGTTTTTT
TRBD2,TRBJ2-5,TRBV27,few,CASRPWGGDQETQYF,TGTGCCAGCAGGCCCTGGGGGGGGGACCAAGAGACCCAGTACTTC
.,TRBJ2-5,TRBV30,.,CAWSVSGRLQETQYF,TGTGCCTGGAGTGTCTCCGGGAGACTCCAAGAGACCCAGTACTTC
.,TRBJ2-1,TRBV27,.,CASSLSPSVYNEQFF,TGTGCCAGCAGTTTATCCCCTAGCGTCTACAATGAGCAGTTCTTC
.,TRBJ1-4,TRBV5-4,.,CASSSDVGAPREKLFF,TGTGCCAGCAGCTCCGACGTGGGGGCCCCACGGGAAAAACTGTTTTTT
.,TRBJ2-7,TRBV6-1,.,CASSTRRVPDEQYF,TGTGCCAGCAGTACCCGGCGGGTTCCGGACGAGCAGTACTTC
.,TRBJ2-7,TRBV5-1,once,CASSLDGSRWREGYEQYF,TGCGCCAGCAGCTTGGATGGTTCCCGGTGGCGGGAAGGATACGAGCAGTACTTC
.,TRBJ2-3,TRBV10-2,few,CASMRATDTQYF,TGCGCCAGCATGCGGGCCACAGATACGCAGTATTTT
.,TRBJ2-3,TRBV30,.,CAWSGSGDTQYF,TGTGCCTGGAGTGGCAGTGGAGATACGCAGTATTTT
TRBD1,TRBJ1-5,TRBV7-9,.,CASSRGGQGNQPQHF,TGTGCCAGCAGCCGCGGGGGACAGGGAAATCAGCCCCAGCATTTT
.,TRBJ1-1,TRBV10-2,.,CASTPTRLNTEAFF,TGCGCCAGCACTCCCACGCGATTGAACACTGAAGCTTTCTTT
.,TRBJ2-2,TRBV5-5,.,CASSFGRGNTGELFF,TGTGCCAGCAGCTTCGGGCGGGGAAACACCGGGGAGCTGTTTTTT
.,TRBJ2-1,TRBV11-2,.,CASSMVAGKGWNEQFF,TGTGCCAGCAGCATGGTCGCGGGGAAGGGGTGGAATGAGCAGTTCTTC
TRBD1,TRBJ2-7,TRBV19,.,CASSRGWVGDRVSYEQYF,TGTGCCAGTAGTAGGGGGTGGGTTGGGGACAGGGTTTCCTACGAGCAGTACTTC
.,TRBJ2-5,TRBV7-9,.,CASSPPGGGTQETQYF,TGTGCCAGCAGCCCCCCTGGGGGAGGTACTCAAGAGACCCAGTACTTC
.,TRBJ2-7,TRBV6-5,.,CASADPTGTYEQYF,TGTGCCAGCGCTGACCCAACAGGGACCTACGAGCAGTACTTC
TRBD2,TRBJ2-1,TRBV29-1,.,CSVVPLAGNEQFF,TGCAGCGTTGTCCCGCTAGCGGGAAATGAGCAGTTCTTC
TRBD2,TRBJ2-1,TRBV11-3,.,CASSPTGLAGIGDEQFF,TGTGCCAGCAGCCCTACGGGACTAGCGGGAATTGGGGATGAGCAGTTCTTC
.,TRBJ2-5,TRBV5-1,.,CASSAGHQETQYF,TGCGCCAGCAGCGCAGGCCACCAAGAGACCCAGTACTTC
TRBD1,TRBJ2-3,TRBV18,.,CASSSLMIRDRGRSQYF,TGTGCCAGCTCATCTCTCATGATCCGGGACAGGGGAAGGTCGCAGTATTTT
.,TRBJ1-2,TRBV19,.,CASNRGQATNYGYTF,TGTGCCAGTAATCGTGGCCAGGCTACTAACTATGGCTACACCTTC
.,TRBJ2-1,TRBV7-2,few,CASSLGPGSSYNEQFF,TGTGCCAGCAGCTTAGGCCCCGGGAGCTCCTACAATGAGCAGTTCTTC
.,TRBJ1-1,TRBV4-1,few,CASSARQLNTEAFF,TGCGCCAGCAGCGCTAGACAGCTGAACACTGAAGCTTTCTTT
TRBD2,TRBJ2-2,TRBV10-1,.,CASKAGAGGELFF,TGCGCCAGCAAAGCGGGAGCGGGCGGGGAGCTGTTTTTT
.,TRBJ2-2,TRBV7-9,once,CASSLGIFANTGELFF,TGTGCCAGCAGCTTAGGTATATTCGCGAACACCGGGGAGCTGTTTTTT
TRBD2,TRBJ2-7,TRBV19,.,CASSGTSVTYEQYF,TGTGCCAGTAGTGGGACTAGCGTAACCTACGAGCAGTACTTC
TRBD1,TRBJ1-5,TRBV28,.,CASRQGQQPQHF,TGTGCCAGTAGACAGGGACAACAGCCCCAGCATTTT